The clone carrying this TCR beta chain is categorized as medium-sized. TCRdb re-called clones via MiXCR from the PCR reads. This table has about 40,000 clones, over 25% appearing once. Thyroid surgery was performed in patients who had received no treatment beforehand. The data were obtained in a study of metastatic and nonmetastatic thyroid tumors. Study-wide background: Repertoires from blood and tumor or nodule tissue of malignant and benign thyroid patients were compared.

Trimming pared 6 bases from V and 3 bases from J, leaving 9 bases between. Germline V gene sequence: CDR1 MNHNS, CDR2 SASEGT. The CDR3 is made up of 13 amino acids. Material: blood. This clonotype was sampled from a male donor with papillary thyroid cancer or a benign thyroid nodule (not recorded which). Some clones in this sample may be carry-over from other donors' samples. The V gene is TRBV6-1, the J gene TRBJ2-1; D is perhaps TRBD1 (6 bases). The CDR3 bases are TGTGCCAGCAGCGCGGACAGCTACAATGAGCAGTTCTTC. Its protein is CASSADSYNEQFF.